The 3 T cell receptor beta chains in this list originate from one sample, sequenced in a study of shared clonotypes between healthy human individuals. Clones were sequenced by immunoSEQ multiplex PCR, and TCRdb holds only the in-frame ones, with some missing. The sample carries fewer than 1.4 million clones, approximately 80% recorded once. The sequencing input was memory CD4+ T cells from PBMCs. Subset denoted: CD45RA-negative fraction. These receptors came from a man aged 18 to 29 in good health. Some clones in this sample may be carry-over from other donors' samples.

The CDR3 DNA reads TGTGCCAGCAGCCGTCGCCTTTTTTACGCACAAGAGACCCAGTACTTC. This codes for CASSRRLFYAQETQYF. The rearrangement joins TRBV4-2 to TRBJ2-5; no clear D. Germline V gives CDR1 LGHNA, CDR2 YNFKEQ. The CDR3 runs 16 residues. V dropped 4 bases and J dropped 2 bases, with 17 bases sitting between them.

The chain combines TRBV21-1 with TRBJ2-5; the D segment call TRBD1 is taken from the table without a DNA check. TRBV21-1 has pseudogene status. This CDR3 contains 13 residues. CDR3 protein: CASSVDRGKTQYF. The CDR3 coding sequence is TGTGCCAGCAGCGTAGACAGGGGAAAGACCCAGTACTTC.

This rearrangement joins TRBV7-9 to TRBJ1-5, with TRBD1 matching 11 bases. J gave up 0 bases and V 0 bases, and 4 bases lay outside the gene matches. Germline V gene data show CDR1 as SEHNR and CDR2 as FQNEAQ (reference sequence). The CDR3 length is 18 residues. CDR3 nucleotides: TGTGCCAGCAGCTTAGCCGGGACAGGGGGTCCTAGCAATCAGCCCCAGCATTTT. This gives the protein CASSLAGTGGPSNQPQHF. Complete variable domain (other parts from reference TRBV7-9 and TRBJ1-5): DTGVSQNPRHKITKRGQNVTFRCDPISEHNRLYWYRQTLGQGPEFLTYFQNEAQLEKSRLLSDRFSAERPKGSFSTLEIQRTEQGDSAMYLCASSLAGTGGPSNQPQHFGDGTRLSIL.